This T cell receptor beta chain was identified during a study of CD8+CD57+ T cells in acquired aplastic anemia. About the research overall: Sorted CD4+ and CD8+ cells gave a mean 3.2 ug DNA, range about 0.19 to 27.4 ug. Study observations and caveats: The study found no significant CD8+ Simpson's diversity difference between patients and controls.

Genomic DNA provided the template from which TCR beta VDJ and CDR3 profiles were obtained. TCRdb re-called the reads through MiXCR, storing one row per CDR3 protein. The sample has around 200,000 distinct CDR3 sequences, around 50% seen once. V was trimmed by 1 base and J by 0 bases, leaving 13 bases between them. In germline, CDR1 is SGHVS, CDR2 FQNEAQ. The CDR3 runs 16 residues. As to this clonotype: What it binds is not known.

CD8+CD57+ cell expansion, shown by flow cytometry, had occurred in the patients selected for sequencing. Severe acquired aplastic anemia was the diagnosis recorded for all patients. Each patient gave a blood sample that was collected before any therapy had been received. Sample: sorted CD4+, CD8+, or CD8+CD57+ T cells (not recorded which) from PBMCs. The V and J genes are TRBV7-8 and TRBJ2-7; maybe TRBD2 (5 bases). The clonotype comes from a human donor with aplastic anemia. CDR3 DNA: TGTGCCAGCAGCTTAGATGGCGGGCCTAGCTCCTACGAGCAGTACTTC. It encodes CASSLDGGPSSYEQYF. Combining the CDR3 with reference TRBV7-8 and TRBJ2-7 gives the whole variable domain GAGVSQSPRYKVAKRGQDVALRCDPISGHVSLFWYQQALGQGPEFLTYFQNEAQLDKSGLPSDRFFAERPEGSVSTLKIQRTQQEDSAVYLCASSLDGGPSSYEQYFGPGTRLTVT.